The rows below give T cell receptor beta chains drawn from one sample of a study of blood T cell repertoires in COVID-19. Clones were read by immunoSEQ multiplex PCR, and TCRdb kept only the in-frame ones, dropping some. The sample shows about 140,000 clones, 75% to 85% of them seen only once. The sample comprised peripheral blood. The receptor set was obtained from an elderly woman with active or convalescent COVID-19. Each CDR3 is given with its conserved first and last residue. D genes are given only for firm matches.

>TRBD2|TRBV28|TRBJ2-1
CASSSVVGSGGASYNEQFF
>TRBD1|TRBV28|TRBJ2-1
CASSSPGGPGSYNEQFF
>TRBD1|TRBV19|TRBJ2-7
CASSSPGQGLHYEQYF
>-|TRBV2|TRBJ1-5
CASSELPGNQPQHF
>TRBD2|TRBV2|TRBJ2-7
CASSDSGRDEQYF
>-|TRBV4-2|TRBJ2-3
CASSQGGGHPSDTQYF
>TRBD1|TRBV29-1|TRBJ1-2
CSVGDSEYTF
>TRBD1|TRBV29-1|TRBJ2-7
CSVAGTGETMYEQYF
>-|TRBV6-6|TRBJ1-1
CASSQTGGRTEAFF
>-|TRBV7-3|TRBJ2-2
CASSFWGGRTGELFF
>TRBD2|TRBV9|TRBJ2-5
CASSVDPSGGAKETQYF
>TRBD2|TRBV6-5|TRBJ2-5
CASRRTSGPQETQYF
>-|TRBV25-1|TRBJ1-2
CASSELYGYTF
>TRBD1|TRBV7-9|TRBJ1-5
CASSPGDSANQPQHF
>TRBD2|TRBV7-2|TRBJ2-5
CASRRKERSPGGQQETQYF
>-|TRBV7-8|TRBJ1-2
CASSLLRQGGYTF
>TRBD1|TRBV27|TRBJ2-2
CASSSDRGRGGELFF
>TRBD2|TRBV30|TRBJ2-2
CASFLAGGRTGELFF
>-|TRBV7-2|TRBJ2-1
CASSQGASGANEQFF
>TRBD1|TRBV28|TRBJ1-1
CASRTGGGTEAFF
>TRBD1|TRBV30|TRBJ1-5
CAWSEAGTVNQPQHF
>TRBD1|TRBV7-6|TRBJ2-1
CASSPRRDRGNEQFF
>-|TRBV18|TRBJ1-2
CASSRDSAWKVEGYTF